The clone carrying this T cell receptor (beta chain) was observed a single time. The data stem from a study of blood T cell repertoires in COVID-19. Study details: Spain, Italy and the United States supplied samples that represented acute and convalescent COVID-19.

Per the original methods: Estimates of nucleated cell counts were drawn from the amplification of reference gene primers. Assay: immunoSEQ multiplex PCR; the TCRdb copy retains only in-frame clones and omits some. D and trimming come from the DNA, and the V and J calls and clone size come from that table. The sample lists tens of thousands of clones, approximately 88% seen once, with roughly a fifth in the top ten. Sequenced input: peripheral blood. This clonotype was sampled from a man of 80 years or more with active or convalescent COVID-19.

CDR3 coding DNA: TGCGCCAGCAGTGAGCTGGGACAGGGGGCACCTACAAGGGAGACCCAGTACTTC. Its protein is CASSELGQGAPTRETQYF. V usage is TRBV10-2 and J usage is TRBJ2-5; 12 bases match TRBD1. This CDR3 has 18 residues. Germline CDR1 reads WSHSY; CDR2 reads SAAADI. Unmatched junction bases numbered 12, after V lost 2 bases and J lost 5 bases.